Sequencing of this T cell receptor (beta chain) was carried out in a study of T cell responses to AZD1222 COVID-19 vaccine. Whole-study results and caveats: Donors skewed white British and female; clonal diversity was possibly underestimated. Repertoires were obtained only post-peak T cell response.

From germline, CDR1 is SEHNR and CDR2 FQNEAQ (reference sequence). V lost 5 bases and J lost 8, with 9 bases in between. The CDR3 contains 11 residues. The protocol was immunoSEQ multiplex PCR, while the TCRdb copy is restricted to in-frame clones and leaves out a portion. Here the sample spans about 60,000 clones, around 86% being singletons. Concerning this clone itself: Its antigen remains unknown.

The receptor was isolated from an adult in good health. The genes are TRBV7-9 and TRBJ1-2; D unclear. Specimen: peripheral blood, collected on day 0 of AZD1222 vaccination. CDR3 residues: CASSRLGGYTF. In DNA form, the CDR3 reads TGTGCCAGCAGCCGACTGGGGGGCTACACCTTC. The full variable domain, with the rest looked up from reference TRBV7-9 and TRBJ1-2, is DTGVSQNPRHKITKRGQNVTFRCDPISEHNRLYWYRQTLGQGPEFLTYFQNEAQLEKSRLLSDRFSAERPKGSFSTLEIQRTEQGDSAMYLCASSRLGGYTFGSGTRLTVV.